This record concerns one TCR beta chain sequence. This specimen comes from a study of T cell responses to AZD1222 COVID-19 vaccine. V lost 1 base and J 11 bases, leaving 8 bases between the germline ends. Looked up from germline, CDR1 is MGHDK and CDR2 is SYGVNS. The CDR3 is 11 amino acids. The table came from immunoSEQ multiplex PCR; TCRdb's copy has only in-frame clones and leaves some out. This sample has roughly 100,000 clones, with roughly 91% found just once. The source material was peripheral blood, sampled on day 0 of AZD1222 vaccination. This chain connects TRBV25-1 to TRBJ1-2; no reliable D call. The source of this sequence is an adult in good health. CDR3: CASSESGSYTF. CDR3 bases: TGTGCCAGCAGTGAATCGGGGAGTTACACCTTC.